The rows below give T cell receptor beta chains drawn from one sample of a study of molecular identifiers for immune sequencing clone quantification. TCRdb independently ran MiXCR on the PCR reads; one entry per CDR3 protein. This table holds just under 65,000 distinct CDR3 sequences, about 19% found once. Input material: naive CD8+ T cells from blood, with Jurkat cell RNA spiked in. The receptors stem from a human donor in good health. Some libraries in this study had Jurkat cell RNA spiked in. Each CDR3 is given with its conserved first and last residue. Fields, in order: clone size, J gene, D gene, V gene, CDR3 protein, CDR3 DNA. A D gene is named only where the DNA matches it firmly. Rows give clone size only sometimes, using once, few, many, or a class for an expanded clone.

size: many
J: TRBJ2-1
D: -
V: TRBV4-1
CDR3: CASSRPEGNEQFF
DNA: TGCGCCAGCAGCCGTCCGGAGGGCAATGAGCAGTTCTTC

size: many
J: TRBJ2-7
D: -
V: TRBV7-2
CDR3: CASSYPGGAPYEQYF
DNA: TGTGCCAGCAGCTACCCCGGAGGCGCTCCCTACGAGCAGTACTTC

size: many
J: TRBJ2-2
D: -
V: TRBV24-1
CDR3: CATSGAETARANTGELFF
DNA: TGTGCCACCAGTGGTGCTGAAACCGCCAGGGCGAACACCGGGGAGCTGTTTTTT

size: -
J: TRBJ2-5
D: TRBD2
V: TRBV4-1
CDR3: CASSQEGTRQETQYF
DNA: TGCGCCAGCAGCCAAGAAGGGACTAGACAGGAGACCCAGTACTTC

size: -
J: TRBJ2-7
D: -
V: TRBV6-6
CDR3: CASSYLGVAGLDYEQYF
DNA: TGTGCCAGCAGTTACTTGGGGGTTGCGGGACTTGACTACGAGCAGTACTTC

size: many
J: TRBJ2-7
D: TRBD2
V: TRBV5-4
CDR3: CASRGSGRTEQYF
DNA: TGTGCCAGCAGGGGGTCCGGGAGGACCGAGCAGTACTTC

size: many
J: TRBJ1-1
D: TRBD1
V: TRBV7-9
CDR3: CASSLTYLQGSEAFF
DNA: TGTGCCAGCAGCCTGACTTATCTACAGGGGAGTGAAGCTTTCTTT

size: many
J: TRBJ2-5
D: -
V: TRBV20-1
CDR3: CSAAPSADQETQYF
DNA: TGCAGTGCAGCCCCGAGTGCGGATCAAGAGACCCAGTACTTC

size: many
J: TRBJ2-7
D: -
V: TRBV7-8
CDR3: CASRGGRWNYEQYF
DNA: TGTGCCAGCAGAGGGGGACGGTGGAACTACGAGCAGTACTTC

size: many
J: TRBJ2-3
D: -
V: TRBV12-3/TRBV12-4
CDR3: CASSPLLGGAVGDTQYF
DNA: TGTGCCAGCAGCCCCCTTTTGGGCGGGGCCGTGGGAGATACGCAGTATTTT

size: -
J: TRBJ2-7
D: -
V: TRBV7-2
CDR3: CASIGGDSYEQYF
DNA: TGTGCCAGCATTGGCGGGGACTCCTACGAGCAGTACTTC

size: few
J: TRBJ2-7
D: TRBD2
V: TRBV27
CDR3: CASSPLLAGGPTYEQYF
DNA: TGTGCCAGCAGTCCTCTTCTAGCGGGAGGTCCCACCTACGAGCAGTACTTC

size: -
J: TRBJ2-5
D: -
V: TRBV6-2/TRBV6-3
CDR3: CASSYRADHQETQYF
DNA: TGTGCCAGCAGTTACCGGGCGGACCACCAAGAGACCCAGTACTTC

size: many
J: TRBJ2-3
D: -
V: TRBV5-1
CDR3: CASSLGQISTDTQYF
DNA: TGCGCCAGCAGCTTGGGACAGATTAGCACAGATACGCAGTATTTT

size: many
J: TRBJ2-5
D: TRBD2
V: TRBV24-1
CDR3: CATSDRGGVRETQYF
DNA: TGTGCCACCAGTGACCGCGGGGGGGTGCGAGAGACCCAGTACTTC

size: many
J: TRBJ1-5
D: -
V: TRBV19
CDR3: CASSIGLVGNQPQHF
DNA: TGTGCCAGTAGCATCGGACTAGTAGGGAATCAGCCCCAGCATTTT

size: many
J: TRBJ1-2
D: TRBD1
V: TRBV28
CDR3: CASSLPGGERGYTF
DNA: TGTGCCAGCAGTTTGCCAGGGGGGGAGAGGGGCTACACCTTC

size: -
J: TRBJ2-1
D: TRBD2
V: TRBV19
CDR3: CASSWASGFGYNEQFF
DNA: TGTGCCAGTAGTTGGGCTAGCGGGTTTGGCTACAATGAGCAGTTCTTC

size: many
J: TRBJ2-7
D: -
V: TRBV12-1
CDR3: CASSSNCGTGFLEQYF
DNA: TGTGCCAGCAGCTCCAATTGTGGGACAGGGTTTTTGGAGCAGTACTTC

size: medium-sized
J: TRBJ2-4
D: -
V: TRBV23-1
CDR3: CATLVVEYTKNIQYF
DNA: TGCGCCACCCTAGTCGTCGAGTACACCAAAAACATTCAGTACTTC

size: medium-sized
J: TRBJ2-2
D: TRBD1
V: TRBV24-1
CDR3: CATQKGDRGPTGELFF
DNA: TGTGCCACCCAAAAGGGGGACAGGGGGCCCACCGGGGAGCTGTTTTTT

size: many
J: TRBJ2-3
D: TRBD2
V: TRBV19
CDR3: CASRDLAGGPTDTQYF
DNA: TGTGCCAGTAGGGACCTAGCGGGAGGGCCCACAGATACGCAGTATTTT

size: many
J: TRBJ1-6
D: TRBD1
V: TRBV7-9
CDR3: CASSFVQGDSPLHF
DNA: TGTGCCAGCAGCTTCGTACAGGGGGATTCACCCCTCCACTTT

size: -
J: TRBJ2-1
D: TRBD2
V: TRBV7-9
CDR3: CASRSGSDNEQFF
DNA: TGTGCCAGCCGTAGCGGGAGCGACAATGAGCAGTTCTTC

size: many
J: TRBJ2-1
D: TRBD2
V: TRBV2
CDR3: CASSGLGTSGGQYNEQFF
DNA: TGTGCCAGCAGTGGGCTCGGGACTAGCGGGGGCCAATACAATGAGCAGTTCTTC

size: many
J: TRBJ2-1
D: -
V: TRBV7-2
CDR3: CASSPLTGYNEQFF
DNA: TGTGCCAGCAGTCCCCTTACGGGCTACAATGAGCAGTTCTTC